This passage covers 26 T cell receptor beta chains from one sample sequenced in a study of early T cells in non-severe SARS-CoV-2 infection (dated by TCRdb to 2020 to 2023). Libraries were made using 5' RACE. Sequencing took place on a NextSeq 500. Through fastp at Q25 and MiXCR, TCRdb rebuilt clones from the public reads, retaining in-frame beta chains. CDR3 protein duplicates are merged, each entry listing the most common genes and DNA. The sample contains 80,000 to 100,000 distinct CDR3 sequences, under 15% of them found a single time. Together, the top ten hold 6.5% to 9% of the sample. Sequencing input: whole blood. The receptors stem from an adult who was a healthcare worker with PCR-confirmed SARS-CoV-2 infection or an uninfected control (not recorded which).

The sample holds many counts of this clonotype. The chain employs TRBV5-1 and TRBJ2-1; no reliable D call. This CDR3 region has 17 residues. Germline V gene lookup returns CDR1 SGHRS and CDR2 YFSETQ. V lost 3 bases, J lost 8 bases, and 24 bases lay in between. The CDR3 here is CASSWSPPIMGSDEQFF. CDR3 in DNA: TGCGCCAGCAGCTGGAGCCCGCCTATAATGGGTTCGGATGAGCAGTTCTTC.

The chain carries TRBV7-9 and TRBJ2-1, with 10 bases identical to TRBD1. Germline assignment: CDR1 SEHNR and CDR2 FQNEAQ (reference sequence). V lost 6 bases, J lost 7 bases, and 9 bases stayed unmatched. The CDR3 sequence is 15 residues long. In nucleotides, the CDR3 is TGTGCCAGCAGGGCCGGGACAGGGGCTTCGAATGAGCAGTTCTTC. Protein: CASRAGTGASNEQFF.

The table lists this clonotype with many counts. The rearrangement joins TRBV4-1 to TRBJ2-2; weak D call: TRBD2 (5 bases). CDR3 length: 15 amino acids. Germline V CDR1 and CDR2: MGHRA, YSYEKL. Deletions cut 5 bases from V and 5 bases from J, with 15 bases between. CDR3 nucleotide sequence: TGCGCCAGCAGCTCTCGTGCGGGCGGGACCGGGGAGCTGTTTTTT. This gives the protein CASSSRAGGTGELFF.

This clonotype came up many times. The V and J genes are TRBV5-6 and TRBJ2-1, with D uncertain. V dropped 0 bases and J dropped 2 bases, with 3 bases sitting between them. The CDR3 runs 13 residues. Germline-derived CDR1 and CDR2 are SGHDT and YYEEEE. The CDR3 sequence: CASSLAPYNEQFF. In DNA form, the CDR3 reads TGTGCCAGCAGCTTGGCCCCCTACAATGAGCAGTTCTTC. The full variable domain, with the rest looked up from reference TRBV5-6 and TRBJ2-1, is DAGVTQSPTHLIKTRGQQVTLRCSPKSGHDTVSWYQQALGQGPQFIFQYYEEEERQRGNFPDRFSGHQFPNYSSELNVNALLLGDSALYLCASSLAPYNEQFFGPGTRLTVL.

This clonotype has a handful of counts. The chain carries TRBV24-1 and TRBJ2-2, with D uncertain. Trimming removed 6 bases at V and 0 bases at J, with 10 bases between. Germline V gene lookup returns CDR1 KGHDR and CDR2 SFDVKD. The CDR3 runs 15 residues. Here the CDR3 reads CATSRLDSNTGELFF. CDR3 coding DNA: TGTGCCACCAGTAGGCTCGACTCGAACACCGGGGAGCTGTTTTTT.

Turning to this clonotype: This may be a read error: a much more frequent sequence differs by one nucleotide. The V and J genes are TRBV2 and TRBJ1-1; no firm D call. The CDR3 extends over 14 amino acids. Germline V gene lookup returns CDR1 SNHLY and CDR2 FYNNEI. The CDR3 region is CTSRLRPRNTEAFF. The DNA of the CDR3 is TGTACCAGCAGGCTCAGGCCCAGGAACACTGAAGCTTTCTTT.

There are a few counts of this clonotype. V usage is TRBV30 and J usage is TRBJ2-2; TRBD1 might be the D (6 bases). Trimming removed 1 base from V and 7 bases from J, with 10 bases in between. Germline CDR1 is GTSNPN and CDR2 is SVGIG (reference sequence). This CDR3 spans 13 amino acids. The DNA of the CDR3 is TGTGCCTGGAGTGGGGGGCAAGGCGGGGAGCTGTTTTTT. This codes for CAWSGGQGGELFF.

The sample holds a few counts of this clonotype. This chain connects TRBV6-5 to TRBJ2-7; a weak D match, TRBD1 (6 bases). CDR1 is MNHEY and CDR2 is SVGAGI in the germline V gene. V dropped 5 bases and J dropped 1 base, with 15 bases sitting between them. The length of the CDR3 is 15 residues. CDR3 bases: TGTGCCAGCAGTCGCCCTTCGGACAGTTCCTACGAGCAGTACTTC. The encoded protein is CASSRPSDSSYEQYF.

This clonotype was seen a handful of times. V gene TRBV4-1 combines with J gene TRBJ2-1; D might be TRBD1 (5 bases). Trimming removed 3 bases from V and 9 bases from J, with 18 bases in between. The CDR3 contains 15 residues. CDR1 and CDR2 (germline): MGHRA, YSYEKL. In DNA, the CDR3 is TGCGCCAGCAGCCAGGGGCCGCCCTCGAAGGGTGAGCAGTTCTTC. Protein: CASSQGPPSKGEQFF.

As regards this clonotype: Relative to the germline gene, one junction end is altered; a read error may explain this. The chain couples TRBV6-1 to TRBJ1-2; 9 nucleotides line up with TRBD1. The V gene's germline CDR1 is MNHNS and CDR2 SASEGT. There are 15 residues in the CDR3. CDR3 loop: CAGSTWTGANRGYTF. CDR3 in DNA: TGTGCCGGCAGTACATGGACAGGGGCTAATAGAGGCTACACCTTC.

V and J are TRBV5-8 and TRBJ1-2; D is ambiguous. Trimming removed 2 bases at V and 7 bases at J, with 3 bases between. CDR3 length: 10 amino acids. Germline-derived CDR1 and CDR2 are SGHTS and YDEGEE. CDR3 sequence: CASSFSGYTF. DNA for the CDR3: TGTGCCAGCAGCTTTAGTGGCTACACCTTC.

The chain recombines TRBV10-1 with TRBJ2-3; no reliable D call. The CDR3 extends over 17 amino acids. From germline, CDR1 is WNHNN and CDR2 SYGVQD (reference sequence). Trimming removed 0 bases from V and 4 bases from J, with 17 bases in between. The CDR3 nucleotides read TGCGCCAGCAGTGAGTCATCCCGACGGATCCCTTCAGATACGCAGTATTTT. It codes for CASSESSRRIPSDTQYF.

CDR3 loop: CASTPPGQGSNQPQHF. The CDR3 DNA reads as TGTGCCAGTACCCCTCCGGGACAGGGGAGCAATCAGCCCCAGCATTTT. The gene calls are TRBV19 and TRBJ1-5; the match to TRBD1 covers 10 bases. Per the germline V gene, CDR1 is LNHDA and CDR2 is SQIVND (reference sequence). The CDR3 loop spans 16 amino acids. The V gene end was trimmed by 7 bases and the J gene end by 1 base; junction bases not matched to a gene: 7.

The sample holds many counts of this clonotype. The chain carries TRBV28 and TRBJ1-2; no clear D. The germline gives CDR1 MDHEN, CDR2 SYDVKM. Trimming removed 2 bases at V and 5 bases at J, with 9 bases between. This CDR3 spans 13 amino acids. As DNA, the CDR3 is TGTGCCAGCAGTTTAGAACAGCCGTATGGCTACACCTTC. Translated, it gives CASSLEQPYGYTF.

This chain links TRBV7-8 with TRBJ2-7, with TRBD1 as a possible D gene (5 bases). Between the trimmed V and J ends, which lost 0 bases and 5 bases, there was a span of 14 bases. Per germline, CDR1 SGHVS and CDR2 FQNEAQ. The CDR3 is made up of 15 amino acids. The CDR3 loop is CASSLAGQGRDEQYF. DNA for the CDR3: TGTGCCAGCAGCTTAGCCGGCCAGGGCAGGGACGAGCAGTACTTC.

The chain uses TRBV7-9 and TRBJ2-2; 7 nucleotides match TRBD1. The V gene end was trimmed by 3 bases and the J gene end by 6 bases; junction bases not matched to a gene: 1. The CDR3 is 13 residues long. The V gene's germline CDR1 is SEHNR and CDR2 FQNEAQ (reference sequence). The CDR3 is CASSLRGPGELFF. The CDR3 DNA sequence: TGTGCCAGCAGCTTGAGGGGGCCCGGGGAGCTGTTTTTT.

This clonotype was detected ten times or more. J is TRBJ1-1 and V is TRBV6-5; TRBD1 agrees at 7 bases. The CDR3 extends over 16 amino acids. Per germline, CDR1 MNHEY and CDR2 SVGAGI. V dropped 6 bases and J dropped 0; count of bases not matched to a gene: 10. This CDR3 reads CASSLSGQRMNTEAFF. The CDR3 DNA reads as TGTGCCAGCAGCCTTTCGGGACAGAGAATGAACACTGAAGCTTTCTTT.

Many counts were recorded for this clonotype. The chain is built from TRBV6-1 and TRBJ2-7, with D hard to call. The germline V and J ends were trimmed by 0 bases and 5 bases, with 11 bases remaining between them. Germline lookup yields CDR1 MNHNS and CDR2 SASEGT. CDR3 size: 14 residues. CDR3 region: CASSEAPLRDEQYF. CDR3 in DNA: TGTGCCAGCAGTGAAGCCCCGCTACGGGACGAGCAGTACTTC.

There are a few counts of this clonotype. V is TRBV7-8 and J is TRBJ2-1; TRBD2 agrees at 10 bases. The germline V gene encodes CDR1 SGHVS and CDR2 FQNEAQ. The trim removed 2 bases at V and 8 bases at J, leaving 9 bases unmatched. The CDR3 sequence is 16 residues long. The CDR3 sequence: CASSLLAGESGDEQFF. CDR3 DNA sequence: TGTGCCAGCAGCTTACTAGCGGGAGAAAGTGGGGATGAGCAGTTCTTC.

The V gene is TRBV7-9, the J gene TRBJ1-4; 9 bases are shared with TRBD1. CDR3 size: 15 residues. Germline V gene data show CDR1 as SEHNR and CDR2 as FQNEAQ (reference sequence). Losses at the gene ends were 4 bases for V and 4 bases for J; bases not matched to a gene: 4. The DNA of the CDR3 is TGTGCCAGCAGCTCCGGGACAGGGCGTAATGAAAAACTGTTTTTT. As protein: CASSSGTGRNEKLFF. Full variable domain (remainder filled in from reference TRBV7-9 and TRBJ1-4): DTGVSQNPRHKITKRGQNVTFRCDPISEHNRLYWYRQTLGQGPEFLTYFQNEAQLEKSRLLSDRFSAERPKGSFSTLEIQRTEQGDSAMYLCASSSGTGRNEKLFFGSGTQLSVL.

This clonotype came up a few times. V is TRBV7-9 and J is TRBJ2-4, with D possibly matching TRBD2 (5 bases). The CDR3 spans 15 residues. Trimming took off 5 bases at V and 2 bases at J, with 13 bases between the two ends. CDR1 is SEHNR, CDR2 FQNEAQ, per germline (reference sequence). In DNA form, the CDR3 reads TGTGCCAGCAGCCCTAGAGAGGGTTCCAAAAACATTCAGTACTTC. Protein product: CASSPREGSKNIQYF. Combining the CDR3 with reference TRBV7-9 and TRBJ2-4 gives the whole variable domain DTGVSQNPRHKITKRGQNVTFRCDPISEHNRLYWYRQTLGQGPEFLTYFQNEAQLEKSRLLSDRFSAERPKGSFSTLEIQRTEQGDSAMYLCASSPREGSKNIQYFGAGTRLSVL.

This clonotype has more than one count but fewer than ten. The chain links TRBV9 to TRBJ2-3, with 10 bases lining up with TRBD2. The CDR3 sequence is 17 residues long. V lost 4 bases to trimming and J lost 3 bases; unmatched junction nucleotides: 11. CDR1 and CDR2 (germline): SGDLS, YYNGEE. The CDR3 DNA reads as TGTGCCAGCAGCCGGATTGCTAGCGGGAGTACGACAGATACGCAGTATTTT. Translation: CASSRIASGSTTDTQYF.

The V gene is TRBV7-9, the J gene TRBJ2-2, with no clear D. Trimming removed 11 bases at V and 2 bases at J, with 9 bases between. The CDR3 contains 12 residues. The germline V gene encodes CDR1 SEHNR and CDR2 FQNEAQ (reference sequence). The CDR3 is CAEIRNTGELFF. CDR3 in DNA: TGTGCCGAAATAAGAAACACCGGGGAGCTGTTTTTT.

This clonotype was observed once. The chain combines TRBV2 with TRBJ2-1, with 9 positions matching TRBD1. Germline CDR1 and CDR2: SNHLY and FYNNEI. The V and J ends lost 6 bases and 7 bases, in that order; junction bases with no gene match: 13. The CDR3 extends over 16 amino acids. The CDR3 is CASSIPGQGLQNEQFF. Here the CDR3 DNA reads TGTGCCAGCAGCATCCCGGGACAGGGATTACAAAATGAGCAGTTCTTC.

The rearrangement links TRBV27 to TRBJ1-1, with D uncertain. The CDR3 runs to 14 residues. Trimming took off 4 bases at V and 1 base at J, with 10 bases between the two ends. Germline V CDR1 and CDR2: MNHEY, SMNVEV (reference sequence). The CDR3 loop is CASSSWFWNTEAFF. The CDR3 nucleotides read TGTGCCAGCAGTTCGTGGTTTTGGAACACTGAAGCTTTCTTT.

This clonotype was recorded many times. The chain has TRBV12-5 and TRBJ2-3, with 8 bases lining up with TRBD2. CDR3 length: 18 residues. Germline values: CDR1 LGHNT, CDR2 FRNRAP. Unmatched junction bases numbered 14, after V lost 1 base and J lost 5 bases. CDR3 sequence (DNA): TGTGCTAGTGGTTTGGGAAGGGGTGTGGCGGGAGGACGAGATACGCAGTATTTT. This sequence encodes CASGLGRGVAGGRDTQYF. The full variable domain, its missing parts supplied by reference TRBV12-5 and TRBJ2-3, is DARVTQTPRHKVTEMGQEVTMRCQPILGHNTVFWYRQTMMQGLELLAYFRNRAPLDDSGMPKDRFSAEMPDATLATLKIQPSEPRDSAVYFCASGLGRGVAGGRDTQYFGPGTRLTVL.